Below are 30 T cell receptor beta chains sequenced from a single sample in a study of regulatory T cells in long-lasting Graves disease. CDR3 regions were amplified by Arm-PCR using iRepertoire HTBI primers to build TCR beta libraries. TCRdb used MiXCR to reprocess the multiplex PCR reads, holding one entry per CDR3 protein. Of just over 600,000 distinct CDR3 sequences listed, approximately 15% are singletons. Time point meaning: newly diagnosed GD, antithyroid drugs for less than 3 months. Following extraction of RNA from PBMCs, that RNA was used to make the TCR library. A further study also used this sample, focusing on T cells in Graves' hyperthyroidism and ophthalmopathy.

Sequencing was performed on peripheral blood mononuclear cells (PBMCs), taken at new diagnosis, from a patient treated with antithyroid drugs. The receptor source for this set is a woman between 25 and 40 years old with Graves disease.

This clonotype occurred many times. CDR3 DNA sequence: TGCAGTGCTAGGGGGACAGCCACCTACGAGCAGTACTTC. Its protein is CSARGTATYEQYF. The chain links TRBV20-1 to TRBJ2-7, with 7 bases that match TRBD1. This CDR3 is 13 amino acids long. Trimming took 3 bases from V and 2 from J; bases not matched to a gene: 4. Germline V gene sequence: CDR1 DFQATT, CDR2 SNEGSKA (reference sequence).

There are a few counts of this clonotype. Lacking the conserved final phenylalanine or tryptophan, this CDR3 likely reflects a read error. It is unclear where the CDR3 begins or ends on the DNA, so no DNA is shown, and the CDR3 is as TCRdb lists it. The V and J genes are TRBV5-6 and TRBJ2-1; the table assigns TRBD2, which was not confirmed against the DNA. The CDR3 is made up of 16 amino acids, end residues included. Germline CDR1 and CDR2: SGHDT and YYEEEE. CDR3 protein: CASSSFLAGGPVPLTL.

About this clonotype itself: A junction boundary mismatches the germline segment, possibly from a read error. The chain combines TRBV3-1 with TRBJ1-1, with D possibly matching TRBD1 (6 bases). In germline, CDR1 is LGHDT, CDR2 YNNKEL (reference sequence). The length of the CDR3 is 13 residues. The DNA for the CDR3 is TGTGCCAGCAGCCAAGCAGGCGGGGGGCCTTCGGGCTTT. Translating gives CASSQAGGGPSGF.

The rearrangement links TRBV6-1 to TRBJ2-1; 7 bases map to TRBD1. The V gene's germline CDR1 is MNHNS and CDR2 SASEGT. After removal of 10 bases from V and 5 bases from J, the junction contained 14 bases not matched to a gene. This CDR3 contains 15 residues. CDR3 DNA sequence: TGTGCCACCGTTATAGGGACAGTAACTAACAATGAGCAGTTCTTC. Translating gives CATVIGTVTNNEQFF.

This clonotype was counted between two and nine times. This chain links TRBV7-8 with TRBJ1-4; tentative D call: TRBD1 (6 bases). There are 15 residues in the CDR3. Germline V gene sequence: CDR1 SGHVS, CDR2 FQNEAQ. V shed 4 bases and J shed 7 bases, with 16 bases lying between them. In DNA form, the CDR3 reads TGTGCCAGCAGCTCGCTACAGGGCGGGTTTGAAAAACTGTTTTTT. It encodes CASSSLQGGFEKLFF.

As regards this clonotype: A much larger clone differs by one base, so this may be a read error. V gene TRBV24-1 combines with J gene TRBJ1-5; 8 positions match TRBD1. This CDR3 has 15 amino acids. CDR1 is KGHDR and CDR2 is SFDVKD in the germline V gene. Trimming at V came to 12 bases and at J to 5 bases, leaving 14 bases not matched to a gene. This CDR3 is CAPRRRQGADQPQHF. Written as DNA, the CDR3 is TGTGCCCCCCGCCGTAGGCAGGGGGCAGATCAGCCCCAGCATTTT.

Remarks on this clonotype: A read error may be the cause here, since a much bigger clone is one base away. This chain connects TRBV6-1 to TRBJ2-1; TRBD2 matches 10 bases. This CDR3 is built from 13 residues. Germline V CDR1 and CDR2: MNHNS, SASEGT. CDR3 nucleotide sequence: TGTGCCAGCCAACGGACTAGCGGCAATGAGCAGTCCTTC. Translating gives CASQRTSGNEQSF.

The sample holds a few counts of this clonotype. The V and J genes are TRBV20-1 and TRBJ2-3, with 11 positions matching TRBD2. The CDR3 covers 18 residues. Per germline, CDR1 DFQATT and CDR2 SNEGSKA (reference sequence). The V gene end was trimmed by 0 bases and the J gene end by 1 base; junction bases not matched to a gene: 9. DNA of the CDR3: TGCAGTGCTAGAGATCGGAGACTAGCGGGGTCGCGCACAGATACGCAGTATTTT. Residues: CSARDRRLAGSRTDTQYF.

The chain carries TRBV4-1 and TRBJ1-5; D may be TRBD1 (6 bases). Germline V gene lookup returns CDR1 MGHRA and CDR2 YSYEKL. This CDR3 contains 14 residues. The germline V and J ends were trimmed by 4 bases and 6 bases, with 13 bases remaining between them. CDR3 bases: TGCGCCAGCAGCCCCAGGGGCTTCGGTCAGCCCCAGCATTTT. Amino acids: CASSPRGFGQPQHF.

This clonotype was picked up a small number of times. This chain uses TRBV7-2 with TRBJ2-7, with D possibly being TRBD1 (5 bases). This CDR3 is built from 15 residues. CDR1 SGHTA and CDR2 FQGNSA come from the germline V gene. The V and J ends lost 3 bases and 2 bases respectively, with 14 bases between them. The CDR3 nucleotides are TGTGCCAGCAGCTTGCAATGGGCAGGGACCTACGAGCAGTACTTC. Translating gives CASSLQWAGTYEQYF.

Only a few counts were recorded for this clonotype. The rearrangement uses TRBV27 and TRBJ2-7; 7 bases are shared with TRBD2. The germline V gene has CDR1 MNHEY and CDR2 SMNVEV (reference sequence). V trimming: 5 bases; J trimming: 0 bases; junction bases outside the gene matches: 10. The length of the CDR3 is 16 residues. CDR3 in amino acids: CASSPLEGGSSYEQYF. CDR3 bases: TGTGCCAGCAGTCCCCTGGAGGGCGGGAGCTCCTACGAGCAGTACTTC.

As concerns this clonotype: This may be a read error, as it is one base from a much larger clone. The rearrangement links TRBV27 to TRBJ2-7; 7 positions agree with TRBD2. The CDR3 contains 14 residues. V trimming: 8 bases; J trimming: 6 bases; junction bases outside the gene matches: 13. Germline V lookup: CDR1 MNHEY, CDR2 SMNVEV (reference sequence). The CDR3 DNA sequence: TGTGCCAGCGGACCCCTGGGGGGGACGGGCGAGCAGTACTTC. Translated: CASGPLGGTGEQYF.

The V call is TRBV2, the J call TRBJ2-7; 9 nucleotides agree with TRBD1. Trimming removed 3 bases from V and 6 bases from J; junction bases left unmatched: 9. The CDR3 loop spans 15 amino acids. The germline V gene has CDR1 SNHLY and CDR2 FYNNEI. CDR3 bases: TGTGCCAGCAGTGACTTCCGGACAGGGGCCTCCGAGCAGTACTTC. Its translation: CASSDFRTGASEQYF.

There are many counts of this clonotype. The chain recombines TRBV11-2 with TRBJ2-3; no firm D call. Germline V gives CDR1 SGHAT, CDR2 FQNNGV. Trimming stripped 6 bases from V and 0 bases from J, with 16 bases between. The CDR3 length is 16 residues. This CDR3 is CASSHRLQASTDTQYF. CDR3 DNA: TGTGCCAGCAGTCACCGTCTACAAGCTAGCACAGATACGCAGTATTTT.

This clonotype was observed at least ten times. The rearrangement links TRBV7-2 to TRBJ2-7, with 8 positions matching TRBD1. CDR1 SGHTA and CDR2 FQGNSA come from the germline V gene. The CDR3 length is 14 residues. V trimming: 6 bases; J trimming: 4 bases; junction bases outside the gene matches: 8. The CDR3 coding sequence is TGTGCCAGCAGTTGGACAGGGAAGAAGTACGAGCAGTACTTC. This encodes CASSWTGKKYEQYF.

The chain carries TRBV5-1 and TRBJ2-7; 11 positions match TRBD2. Losses at the gene ends were 6 bases for V and 2 bases for J; bases not matched to a gene: 10. CDR3 size: 16 residues. Germline lookup yields CDR1 SGHRS and CDR2 YFSETQ. CDR3 in DNA: TGCGCCAGCAAATCAGGAGGACTAGCGGGCGCCTACGAGCAGTACTTC. Encoded protein: CASKSGGLAGAYEQYF. Using reference TRBV5-1 and TRBJ2-7 for the parts outside the CDR3, the full variable domain is KAGVTQTPRYLIKTRGQQVTLSCSPISGHRSVSWYQQTPGQGLQFLFEYFSETQRNKGNFPGRFSGRQFSNSRSEMNVSTLELGDSALYLCASKSGGLAGAYEQYFGPGTRLTVT.

This clonotype was observed at least ten times. The rearrangement links TRBV12-3 or TRBV12-4 to TRBJ1-1, with a tentative D call TRBD1 (5 bases). The CDR3 consists of 14 residues. Trimming left V 6 bases short and J 5 bases short, with 16 bases between. The CDR3 spells CASRTAGKGTEAFF. CDR3 nucleotides: TGTGCCAGCAGGACTGCAGGGAAGGGAACTGAAGCTTTCTTT.

This clonotype appeared many times. J is TRBJ1-2 and V is TRBV28; TRBD1 is a possible D gene (5 bases). Germline V gene data show CDR1 as MDHEN and CDR2 as SYDVKM. V was trimmed by 7 bases and J by 3 bases, leaving 15 bases between them. The CDR3 length is 14 residues. CDR3 DNA: TGTGCCAGCACCCCATCGGGGGGATACTATGGCTACACCTTC. Translation gives CASTPSGGYYGYTF.

Notes on this clonotype: The CDR3 ends on some other residue instead of the conserved phenylalanine or tryptophan, so this is likely a read error. The V call is TRBV6-2 or TRBV6-3, the J call TRBJ1-5; D gene ambiguous. The V and J ends lost 5 bases and 4 bases respectively, with 9 bases between them. CDR3 length: 13 residues. From germline, CDR1 is MNHEY and CDR2 SVGEGT. CDR3 amino acids: CASSESGNQPQHS. The CDR3 DNA is TGTGCCAGCAGTGAGTCTGGTAATCAGCCCCAGCATTCT.

There are many counts of this clonotype. This CDR3 is CASSPSSYNSPLHF. The CDR3 nucleotides read TGTGCCAGCAGTCCGAGCTCCTATAATTCACCCCTCCACTTT. This chain links TRBV7-6 with TRBJ1-6; D is unclear. The CDR3 covers 14 residues. Germline values: CDR1 SGHVS, CDR2 FNYEAQ. The V end was cut by 6 bases, the J end by 0 bases, with 6 bases between.

The table lists this clonotype with a few counts. The V gene is TRBV12-3 or TRBV12-4, the J gene TRBJ1-6, with 8 positions matching TRBD1. The CDR3 has 15 amino acids. V shed 6 bases and J 7 bases; nucleotides not matched to a gene: 8. In DNA, the CDR3 is TGTGCCAGCAGGGGCCAGGGGGCAGGGAATTCACCCCTCCACTTT. It yields the protein CASRGQGAGNSPLHF.

The J gene is TRBJ2-7, the V gene TRBV29-1, with no clear D. Trimming removed 6 bases from V and 5 bases from J, with 20 bases in between. The CDR3 spans 14 residues. Germline CDR1 SQVTM, CDR2 ANQGSEA. The CDR3 sequence is CSVKFDNPYDEQYF. DNA of the CDR3: TGCAGCGTGAAGTTCGACAATCCATACGACGAGCAGTACTTC.

In its sample, this clonotype was seen many times. The genes are TRBV7-2 and TRBJ2-1; a possible D gene is TRBD1 (6 bases). The V and J ends lost 6 bases and 8 bases respectively, with 20 bases between them. Germline loops: CDR1 SGHTA, CDR2 FQGNSA. The CDR3 length is 15 residues. CDR3 in amino acids: CASRSQGIRADEQFF. CDR3 coding DNA: TGTGCCAGCAGATCACAGGGTATTCGGGCGGATGAGCAGTTCTTC. Supplemented by reference TRBV7-2 and TRBJ2-1, the full variable domain reads GAGVSQSPSNKVTEKGKDVELRCDPISGHTALYWYRQSLGQGLEFLIYFQGNSAPDKSGLPSDRFSAERTGGSVSTLTIQRTQQEDSAVYLCASRSQGIRADEQFFGPGTRLTVL.

The table lists this clonotype with many counts. The chain uses TRBV7-2 and TRBJ2-6; D gene unclear. Germline-derived CDR1 and CDR2 are SGHTA and FQGNSA. Trimming pared 5 bases from V and 2 bases from J, leaving 10 bases between. The length of the CDR3 is 15 residues. In nucleotides, the CDR3 is TGTGCCAGCAGCCCCTGGATCGCTGGGGCCAACGTCCTGACTTTC. Translating it yields CASSPWIAGANVLTF.

This clonotype was seen many times. V gene TRBV29-1 combines with J gene TRBJ1-1, with D uncertain. With 3 bases removed from V and 8 bases from J, the gap between germline ends came to 13 bases. Germline CDR1 is SQVTM and CDR2 is ANQGSEA. The CDR3 contains 12 residues. The CDR3 DNA reads as TGCAGCGTTGAGGGCCGACGGACCGAAGCTTTCTTT. Its translation: CSVEGRRTEAFF.

This chain connects TRBV9 to TRBJ2-5; no firm D call. CDR1 SGDLS and CDR2 YYNGEE come from the germline V gene. The V end was cut by 0 bases, the J end by 2 bases, with 11 bases between. The CDR3 consists of 15 residues. CDR3 in amino acids: CASSVAWFPQETQYF. CDR3 nucleotides: TGTGCCAGCAGCGTAGCATGGTTTCCTCAAGAGACCCAGTACTTC.

This clonotype was detected many times. The chain combines TRBV20-1 with TRBJ1-1; D is unresolved. Germline V gives CDR1 DFQATT, CDR2 SNEGSKA (reference sequence). The length of the CDR3 is 12 residues. V was trimmed by 6 bases and J by 4 bases, leaving 12 bases between them. CDR3: CSAEPQRTEAFF. The DNA of the CDR3 is TGCAGTGCCGAACCGCAACGCACTGAAGCTTTCTTT.

This clonotype was seen more than once but under ten times. As DNA, the CDR3 is TGTGCCTGGAGGGGTGGGTCACTGGCTTTATACGAGCAGTACTTC. It translates to CAWRGGSLALYEQYF. V gene TRBV30 combines with J gene TRBJ2-7; D remains ambiguous. CDR1 and CDR2 from the germline V gene are GTSNPN and SVGIG (reference sequence). CDR3 size: 15 residues. The germline V and J ends were trimmed by 3 bases and 4 bases, with 19 bases remaining between them. The full variable domain, rest sourced from reference TRBV30 and TRBJ2-7, is SQTIHQWPATLVQPVGSPLSLECTVEGTSNPNLYWYRQAAGRGLQLLFYSVGIGQISSEVPQNLSASRPQDRQFILSSKKLLLSDSGFYLCAWRGGSLALYEQYFGPGTRLTVT.

CDR3 nucleotide sequence: TGTGCCAGCAGTTTCCCCCCGGGCGGTACCTACGAGCAGTACTTC. Amino acids: CASSFPPGGTYEQYF. This sequence joins TRBV6-1 and TRBJ2-7; D is ambiguous. The germline V gene has CDR1 MNHNS and CDR2 SASEGT. The CDR3 extends over 15 amino acids. V lost 5 bases and J 2 bases, leaving 16 bases between the germline ends.

This clonotype was counted only a few times. This sequence joins TRBV19 and TRBJ2-7; D is unresolved. Trimming stripped 6 bases from V and 0 bases from J, with 18 bases between. The CDR3 spans 16 residues. Germline-derived CDR1 and CDR2 are LNHDA and SQIVND (reference sequence). The CDR3 sequence is CASRTNAGGDSYEQYF. The DNA for the CDR3 is TGTGCCAGTAGAACAAACGCTGGCGGAGACTCCTACGAGCAGTACTTC.